The T cell receptor (beta chain) under discussion was sequenced for a study of Ad26.COV2.S vaccination and SARS-CoV-2 variants. Findings of the study overall: From the TCR breadth and depth analyses, total T cell responses may have been underestimated. Vaccine and placebo recipients had comparable breadth of non-spike TCRs.

TCRdb keeps only in-frame clones here, not all; method: immunoSEQ multiplex PCR. The data contain about 350,000 clones, more than 75% of them singletons. Germline values: CDR1 SGHTA, CDR2 FQGNSA. After removal of 5 bases from V and 6 bases from J, the junction contained 6 bases not matched to a gene. This CDR3 comprises 14 residues. To note about this clone: What it recognizes is unknown.

The treatment here: 15 to 20 received Ad26.COV2.S at low or high dose, single or two shots; 5 received placebo; per-sample allocation not given. The study sampled participants on day 63 after the first vaccine or placebo injection. Participants' vaccine, an Ad26 vector, delivered Wuhan-strain SARS-CoV-2 spike. The rearrangement uses TRBV7-2 and TRBJ2-2; 7 positions match TRBD1. The receptor's source is a person aged 18-65 years who received the Ad26.COV2.S COVID-19 vaccine or a placebo. This material consisted of peripheral blood, taken in a trial of Ad26.COV2.S vaccine versus placebo. The CDR3 region is CASSQNRGAGELFF. The CDR3 nucleotides read TGTGCCAGCAGCCAGAACAGGGGCGCCGGGGAGCTGTTTTTT.